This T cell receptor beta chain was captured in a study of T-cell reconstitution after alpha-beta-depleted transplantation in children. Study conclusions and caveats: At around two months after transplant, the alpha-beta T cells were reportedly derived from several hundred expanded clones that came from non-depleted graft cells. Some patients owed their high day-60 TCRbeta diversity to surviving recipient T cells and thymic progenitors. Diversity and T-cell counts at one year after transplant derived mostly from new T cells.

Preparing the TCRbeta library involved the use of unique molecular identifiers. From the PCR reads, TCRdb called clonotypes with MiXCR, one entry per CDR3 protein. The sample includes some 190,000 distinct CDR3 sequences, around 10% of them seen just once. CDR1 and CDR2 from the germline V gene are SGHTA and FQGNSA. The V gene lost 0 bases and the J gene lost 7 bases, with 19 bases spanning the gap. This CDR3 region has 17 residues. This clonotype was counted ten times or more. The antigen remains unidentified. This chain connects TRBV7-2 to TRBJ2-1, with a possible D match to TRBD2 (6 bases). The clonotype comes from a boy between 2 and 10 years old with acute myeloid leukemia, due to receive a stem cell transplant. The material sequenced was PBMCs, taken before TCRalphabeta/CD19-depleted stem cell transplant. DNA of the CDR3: TGTGCCAGCAGCTTAGCCCCCGGAGGGGCGGCGACAAATGAGCAGTTCTTC. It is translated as CASSLAPGGAATNEQFF.